This T cell receptor beta chain was sequenced in a study of PD-L1 blockade in urothelial cancer. In the study overall: Anywhere from 0 to 3 prior chemotherapy regimens had been received by patients. A median of 141,255 T cells was found in the blood samples.

V lost 2 bases, J lost 9 bases, and 12 bases stayed unmatched. The CDR3 loop spans 17 amino acids. The germline V gene encodes CDR1 MNHEY and CDR2 SMNVEV (reference sequence). The data were produced by immunoSEQ multiplex PCR, yet TCRdb's version contains in-frame clones alone and is incomplete. Of around 120,000 clones listed, more than 85% were seen once; the top ten hold under 2%. Points from the study as a whole: Tumor-associated blood clones were expanded more by durable-benefit patients at 3 weeks.

Specified time point: peripheral blood 6 weeks after treatment start. A word on this clone: Its antigen remains unknown.

The chain has TRBV27 and TRBJ1-6, with 8 nucleotides matching TRBD1. This TCR came from a man aged 55 to 69 with urothelial cancer. The sample consisted of PBMCs, taken around atezolizumab (anti-PD-L1) treatment. The CDR3 sequence: CASSLPRGTGLASPLHF. The CDR3 coding sequence is TGTGCCAGCAGTTTACCCAGAGGGACAGGTTTGGCTTCACCCCTCCACTTT.